The 10 T cell receptor beta chains listed next were all sequenced from one sample in a study of blood T cell repertoires in COVID-19. Libraries were prepared by immunoSEQ multiplex PCR; TCRdb keeps only in-frame clonotypes and omits some of them. Seen here are roughly 300,000 clones, around 86% observed once, and the top ten hold around 4.4%. Sequencing input: PBMCs or T cells enriched from blood (not recorded which). The receptor set was obtained from a woman aged 40 to 49 with acute COVID-19.

The chain recombines TRBV7-9 with TRBJ1-1; 7 bases are shared with TRBD1. This CDR3 spans 13 amino acids. The J segment lost 5 bases and the V segment lost 5 bases, leaving 5 bases of the junction unmatched. The V gene's germline CDR1 is SEHNR and CDR2 FQNEAQ (reference sequence). Here the CDR3 reads CASSTNRGTEAFF. CDR3 bases: TGTGCCAGCAGCACTAACAGGGGAACTGAAGCTTTCTTT.

This chain uses TRBV6-1 with TRBJ2-2, with 8 nucleotides matching TRBD1. V lost 3 bases and J lost 5; bases outside the gene matches: 5. From germline, CDR1 is MNHNS and CDR2 SASEGT. The CDR3 covers 15 residues. The CDR3 coding sequence is TGTGCCAGCAGTGACAGGACAGGGAAGACCGGGGAGCTGTTTTTT. It yields the protein CASSDRTGKTGELFF.

The gene calls are TRBV5-6 and TRBJ2-3, with D possibly being TRBD2 (5 bases). The CDR3 is made up of 13 amino acids. Between the trimmed V and J ends, which lost 9 bases and 0 bases, there was a span of 11 bases. Per the germline V gene, CDR1 is SGHDT and CDR2 is YYEEEE. Here the CDR3 reads CATNRGSTDTQYF. The DNA for the CDR3 is TGTGCCACCAACCGGGGAAGCACAGATACGCAGTATTTT.

The chain recombines TRBV28 with TRBJ2-1, with 8 bases matching TRBD1. Germline assignment: CDR1 MDHEN and CDR2 SYDVKM. The CDR3 is made up of 14 amino acids. Trimming at V came to 5 bases and at J to 10 bases, leaving 10 bases not matched to a gene. Here the CDR3 DNA reads TGTGCCAGCAGTCCCGGGACAGGTGGTTGGGAGCAGTTCTTC. Amino acid sequence: CASSPGTGGWEQFF.

V is TRBV4-3 and J is TRBJ2-6; 10 bases fit TRBD1. V lost 1 base to trimming and J lost 2 bases; unmatched junction nucleotides: 5. Germline V gives CDR1 LGHNA, CDR2 YSLEER. The CDR3 spans 18 residues. CDR3 sequence (DNA): TGCGCCAGCAGCCAAGGGGGACAGGGGTTTGCTGGGGCCAACGTCCTGACTTTC. This gives the protein CASSQGGQGFAGANVLTF.

The chain recombines TRBV7-9 with TRBJ1-2; D is unresolved. V was shortened by 5 bases and J by 4 bases, with 11 bases between the two germline ends. The V gene's germline CDR1 is SEHNR and CDR2 FQNEAQ (reference sequence). The CDR3 has 13 residues. This chain's CDR3 is CASSRRDSYGYTF. For the CDR3, the DNA is TGTGCCAGCAGCCGGAGGGATTCCTATGGCTACACCTTC.

This chain joins TRBV19 and TRBJ2-7; D may be TRBD2 (5 bases). Germline CDR1 LNHDA, CDR2 SQIVND (reference sequence). V was clipped by 3 bases and J by 2 bases, with 17 bases between them. This CDR3 contains 16 residues. DNA for the CDR3: TGTGCCAGTAGTATTAATCCGGGATCCCTGCCCTACGAGCAGTACTTC. Residues: CASSINPGSLPYEQYF.

The chain recombines TRBV19 with TRBJ1-2, with TRBD1 identical over 7 bases. V was pared by 1 base and J by 8 bases, with 13 bases of the junction left unmatched. The CDR3 sequence is 16 residues long. Looked up from germline, CDR1 is LNHDA and CDR2 is SQIVND (reference sequence). The CDR3 DNA is TGTGCCAGTAGTATAGGATTGAGGGGGCAGGAAGGAGGCTACACCTTC. It is translated as CASSIGLRGQEGGYTF.

This clone was seen a single time. V gene TRBV25-1 combines with J gene TRBJ1-3; D ambiguous. The germline V and J ends were trimmed by 7 bases and 4 bases, with 11 bases remaining between them. CDR3 length equals 13 residues. Per the germline V gene, CDR1 is MGHDK and CDR2 is SYGVNS. The CDR3 region is CASMLGGGNTIYF. The CDR3 DNA reads as TGTGCCAGCATGTTGGGAGGGGGAAACACCATATATTTT.

V and J are TRBV19 and TRBJ1-5, with 7 bases fitting TRBD1. The V segment lost 3 bases and the J segment 5 bases; nucleotides outside the gene matches: 7. Germline-derived CDR1 and CDR2 are LNHDA and SQIVND (reference sequence). The CDR3 has 15 amino acids. CDR3 region: CASSIRDSNHQPQHF. Written as DNA, the CDR3 is TGTGCCAGTAGTATCCGGGACAGCAACCATCAGCCCCAGCATTTT. Using reference TRBV19 and TRBJ1-5 for the parts outside the CDR3, the full variable domain is DGGITQSPKYLFRKEGQNVTLSCEQNLNHDAMYWYRQDPGQGLRLIYYSQIVNDFQKGDIAEGYSVSREKKESFPLTVTSAQKNPTAFYLCASSIRDSNHQPQHFGDGTRLSIL.